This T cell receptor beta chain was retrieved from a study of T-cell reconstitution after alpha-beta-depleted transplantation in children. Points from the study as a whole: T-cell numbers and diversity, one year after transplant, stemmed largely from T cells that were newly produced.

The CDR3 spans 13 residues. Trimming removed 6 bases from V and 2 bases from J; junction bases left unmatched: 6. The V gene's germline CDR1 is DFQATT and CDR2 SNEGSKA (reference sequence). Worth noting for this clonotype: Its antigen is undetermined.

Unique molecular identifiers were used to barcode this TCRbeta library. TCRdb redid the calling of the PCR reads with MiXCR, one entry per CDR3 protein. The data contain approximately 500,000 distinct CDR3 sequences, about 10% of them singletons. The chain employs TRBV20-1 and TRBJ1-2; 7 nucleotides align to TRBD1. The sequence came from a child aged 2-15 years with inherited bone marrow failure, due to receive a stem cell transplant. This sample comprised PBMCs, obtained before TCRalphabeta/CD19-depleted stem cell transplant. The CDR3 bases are TGCAGTGCAAGGAGGGGGCGCAACTATGGCTACACCTTC. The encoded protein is CSARRGRNYGYTF.